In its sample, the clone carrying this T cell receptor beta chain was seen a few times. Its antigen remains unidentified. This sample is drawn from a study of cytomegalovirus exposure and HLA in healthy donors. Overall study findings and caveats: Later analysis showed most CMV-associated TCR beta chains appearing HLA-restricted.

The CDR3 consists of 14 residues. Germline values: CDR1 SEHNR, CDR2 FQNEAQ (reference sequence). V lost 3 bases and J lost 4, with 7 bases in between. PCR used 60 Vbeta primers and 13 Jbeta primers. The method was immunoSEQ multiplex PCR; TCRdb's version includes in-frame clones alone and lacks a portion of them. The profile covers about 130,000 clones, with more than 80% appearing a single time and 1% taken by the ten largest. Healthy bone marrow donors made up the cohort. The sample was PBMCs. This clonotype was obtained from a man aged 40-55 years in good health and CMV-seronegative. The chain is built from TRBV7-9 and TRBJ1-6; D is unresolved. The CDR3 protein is CASSFDTYNSPLHF. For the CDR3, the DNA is TGTGCCAGCAGCTTTGACACATATAATTCACCCCTCCACTTT. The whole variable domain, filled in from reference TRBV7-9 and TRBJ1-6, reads DTGVSQNPRHKITKRGQNVTFRCDPISEHNRLYWYRQTLGQGPEFLTYFQNEAQLEKSRLLSDRFSAERPKGSFSTLEIQRTEQGDSAMYLCASSFDTYNSPLHFGNGTRLTVT.